The T cell receptor beta chain described here comes from a study of blood T cell repertoires in COVID-19. Trimming stripped 0 bases from V and 5 bases from J, with 11 bases between. Germline lookup yields CDR1 SGHRS and CDR2 YFSETQ. The CDR3 has 14 residues. Profiling relied on immunoSEQ multiplex PCR, and the TCRdb table lists in-frame clones only, not all of them. The sample lists some 190,000 clones; around nine tenths were seen once. The chain uses TRBV5-1 and TRBJ2-5; D is uncertain. The sample taken for sequencing was peripheral blood. This receptor was identified in a man younger than 30 with active or convalescent COVID-19. The CDR3 here is CASSLAGLEETQYF. The CDR3 DNA sequence: TGCGCCAGCAGCTTGGCCGGGTTAGAGGAGACCCAGTACTTC.